One and the same sample provided the 28 T cell receptor beta chains below, sequenced in a study of post-analysis software for immune sequencing data. Prepared libraries of TCR beta cDNA carried unique molecular identifiers. MiXCR, applied by TCRdb to the PCR reads, yields one record per CDR3 protein. Of under 200,000 distinct CDR3 sequences listed, 30% to 45% are singletons. Specimen: blood, collected after autologous hematopoietic stem cell transplantation. The receptors come from a girl aged 5-17 years with multiple sclerosis.

This clonotype was recorded a few times. V usage is TRBV28 and J usage is TRBJ2-1; 7 nucleotides agree with TRBD2. Germline V gives CDR1 MDHEN, CDR2 SYDVKM. The CDR3 is 14 amino acids. The junction had 5 bases not matched to a gene; V was cut back by 6 bases and J by 3 bases. The CDR3 DNA reads TGTGCCAGCAGGTCTAGCGGAAACTACAATGAGCAGTTCTTC. It is translated as CASRSSGNYNEQFF.

The CDR3, as DNA: TGCGCCAGCAGCTTGGGGGGGGTCGAAGAGACCCAGTACTTC. This sequence encodes CASSLGGVEETQYF. The chain links TRBV5-1 to TRBJ2-5, with a tentative D call TRBD2 (6 bases). The CDR3 sequence is 14 residues long. Trimming cost V 0 bases and J 3 bases, with 9 bases left between them. CDR1 SGHRS and CDR2 YFSETQ come from the germline V gene.

There are a few counts of this clonotype. V is TRBV25-1 and J is TRBJ2-5; no definite D call. The CDR3 extends over 13 amino acids. CDR1 MGHDK and CDR2 SYGVNS come from the germline V gene. Trimming shortened V by 1 base and J by 1 base, and 4 bases separated the two germline ends. CDR3 nucleotide sequence: TGTGCCAGCAGTGAATTCGCCCAAGAGACCCAGTACTTC. This translates into CASSEFAQETQYF.

This chain links TRBV29-1 with TRBJ2-3, with TRBD1 identical over 11 bases. Germline trimming cut 7 bases from V and 6 bases from J; bases unmatched to any gene: 9. There are 14 residues in the CDR3. Per the germline V gene, CDR1 is SQVTM and CDR2 is ANQGSEA. CDR3: CSAPGQGATDTQYF. The CDR3, as DNA: TGCAGCGCCCCCGGACAGGGGGCGACCGATACGCAGTATTTT.

This clonotype was counted only a few times. The gene calls are TRBV3-1 and TRBJ1-5; a weak D match, TRBD1 (6 bases). The CDR3 is made up of 13 amino acids. V gave up 2 bases and J gave up 4 bases, with 6 bases separating them. CDR1 is LGHDT and CDR2 is YNNKEL in the germline V gene (reference sequence). The CDR3 reads CASSQRGNQPQHF. Written as DNA, the CDR3 is TGTGCCAGCAGCCAAAGGGGGAATCAGCCCCAGCATTTT.

In its sample, this clonotype was seen many times. The chain couples TRBV7-2 to TRBJ2-3; perhaps D is TRBD1 or TRBD2 (5 bases each). Germline V gene data show CDR1 as SGHTA and CDR2 as FQGNSA. The V end was cut by 5 bases, the J end by 6 bases, with 18 bases between. The CDR3 runs to 15 residues. The CDR3 loop is CASSPRPPWGDTQYF. The CDR3, as DNA: TGTGCCAGCAGCCCGAGACCCCCCTGGGGGGATACGCAGTATTTT.

This clonotype was detected only a few times. The V call is TRBV25-1, the J call TRBJ2-5; D is possibly TRBD1 (6 bases). The germline V gene encodes CDR1 MGHDK and CDR2 SYGVNS. CDR3 length: 12 amino acids. V was trimmed by 3 bases and J by 8 bases, leaving 10 bases between them. The CDR3 DNA reads as TGTGCCAGCAGTGATCCTGGGACAACCCAGTACTTC. The encoded protein is CASSDPGTTQYF. Filled out from reference TRBV25-1 and TRBJ2-5, the complete variable domain reads EADIYQTPRYLVIGTGKKITLECSQTMGHDKMYWYQQDPGMELHLIHYSYGVNSTEKGDLSSESTVSRIRTEHFPLTLESARPSHTSQYLCASSDPGTTQYFGPGTRLLVL.

Only a few counts were recorded for this clonotype. The chain couples TRBV30 to TRBJ1-2, with D tentatively TRBD1 (5 bases). The CDR3 runs 13 residues. Trimming cost V 2 bases and J 3 bases, with 10 bases left between them. CDR1 is GTSNPN and CDR2 is SVGIG in the germline V gene (reference sequence). Here the CDR3 DNA reads TGTGCCTGGAGTTGGATAGGGGACTATGGCTACACCTTC. The encoded protein is CAWSWIGDYGYTF.

This clonotype showed up just a few times. The V call is TRBV7-9, the J call TRBJ2-5; 10 bases agree with TRBD1. The CDR3 is made up of 14 amino acids. With 5 bases clipped from V and 4 bases from J, the junction kept 4 bases outside the gene matches. Germline CDR1 is SEHNR and CDR2 is FQNEAQ (reference sequence). CDR3 residues: CASSLRTGGETQYF. CDR3 coding DNA: TGTGCCAGCAGCCTCCGGACAGGGGGAGAGACCCAGTACTTC. Combining the CDR3 with reference TRBV7-9 and TRBJ2-5 gives the whole variable domain DTGVSQNPRHKITKRGQNVTFRCDPISEHNRLYWYRQTLGQGPEFLTYFQNEAQLEKSRLLSDRFSAERPKGSFSTLEIQRTEQGDSAMYLCASSLRTGGETQYFGPGTRLLVL.

CDR3 loop: CATSENRGYGHQPQHF. The CDR3 DNA is TGTGCCACCAGTGAGAACAGGGGCTACGGGCATCAGCCCCAGCATTTT. V and J are TRBV24-1 and TRBJ1-5; TRBD1 aligns across 7 bases. Germline V gene data show CDR1 as KGHDR and CDR2 as SFDVKD. V trimming: 4 bases; J trimming: 5 bases; junction bases outside the gene matches: 10. The CDR3 spans 16 residues.

The chain recombines TRBV9 with TRBJ1-1, with no clear D. This CDR3 is built from 12 residues. Germline CDR1 is SGDLS and CDR2 is YYNGEE. Trimming shortened V by 8 bases and J by 4 bases, and 12 bases separated the two germline ends. CDR3 residues: CASSPAGTEAFF. CDR3 in DNA: TGTGCCAGTTCCCCGGCGGGCACTGAAGCTTTCTTT.

This clonotype came up once. The rearrangement links TRBV20-1 to TRBJ2-2; D is ambiguous. Between the trimmed V and J ends, which lost 4 bases and 7 bases, there was a span of 13 bases. Looked up from germline, CDR1 is DFQATT and CDR2 is SNEGSKA (reference sequence). This CDR3 contains 13 residues. The CDR3 loop reads CSANLGRLGELFF. Written as DNA, the CDR3 is TGCAGTGCTAACCTCGGACGTCTCGGGGAGCTGTTTTTT.

The genes are TRBV7-6 and TRBJ2-2; either TRBD1 or TRBD2 may fit D (5 bases each). The CDR3 consists of 14 residues. Germline lookup yields CDR1 SGHVS and CDR2 FNYEAQ. Trimming shortened V by 5 bases and J by 5 bases, and 12 bases separated the two germline ends. CDR3 coding DNA: TGTGCCAGCAGCGCTCGGGACGAGACCGGGGAGCTGTTTTTT. Its protein product is CASSARDETGELFF.

A note on this clonotype: A much larger clone sits a single nucleotide away, making a read error possible. Since the CDR3 does not end with the conserved phenylalanine or tryptophan, this likely comes from a read error. V and J are TRBV6-5 and TRBJ2-1; D remains unclear. The J call could be wrong; TRBJ2-7 is a better fit for the DNA end. The CDR3 length is 15 residues. Looked up from germline, CDR1 is MNHEY and CDR2 is SVGAGI. This CDR3 is CASSSSEGLTYEQYC. The CDR3 nucleotides read TGTGCCAGCAGTTCATCGGAAGGTCTAACCTACGAGCAGTACTGC.

This clonotype turned up a few times. The rearrangement uses TRBV13 and TRBJ2-4; D gene uncertain. Trimming removed 4 bases at V and 13 bases at J, with 14 bases between. Germline CDR1 reads PRHDT; CDR2 reads FYEKMQ (reference sequence). This CDR3 has 12 residues. The CDR3 DNA follows: TGTGCCAGCAGCTCTACCCTTATGGAGCAGTACTTC. Amino acid sequence: CASSSTLMEQYF. The full variable domain, its missing parts supplied by reference TRBV13 and TRBJ2-4, is AAGVIQSPRHLIKEKRETATLKCYPIPRHDTVYWYQQGPGQDPQFLISFYEKMQSDKGSIPDRFSAQQFSDYHSELNMSSLELGDSALYFCASSSTLMEQYFGAGTRLSVL.

This clonotype has a count of ten or more. The chain links TRBV7-2 to TRBJ2-7; 9 positions match TRBD2. Trimming cost V 5 bases and J 0 bases; bases outside gene matches: 8. Germline-derived CDR1 and CDR2 are SGHTA and FQGNSA. This CDR3 is built from 16 residues. The CDR3 protein is CASSTTSGASSYEQYF. CDR3 in DNA: TGTGCCAGCAGCACGACTAGCGGAGCCAGCTCCTACGAGCAGTACTTC.

This clonotype was counted a few times. The chain links TRBV12-3 or TRBV12-4 to TRBJ2-3; D remains ambiguous. The CDR3 loop spans 12 amino acids. With 4 bases removed from V and 7 bases from J, the gap between germline ends came to 9 bases. DNA for the CDR3: TGTGCCAGCAGTTATACCTTGTATACGCAGTATTTT. Translated: CASSYTLYTQYF.

Remarks on this clonotype: Germline and junction disagree at one end, which may indicate a read error. The rearrangement links TRBV12-3 or TRBV12-4 to TRBJ2-1, with TRBD1 identical over 7 bases. The CDR3 is 14 residues long. The CDR3: CASSSKITGDEQFF. CDR3 nucleotide sequence: TGTGCCAGCAGTTCGAAAATAACAGGGGACGAGCAGTTCTTT.

The chain joins TRBV28 to TRBJ2-3; perhaps TRBD1 as D (5 bases). Germline-derived CDR1 and CDR2 are MDHEN and SYDVKM. The length of the CDR3 is 14 residues. The V and J ends lost 7 bases and 8 bases respectively, with 19 bases between them. The CDR3 DNA is TGTGCCAGCAAGGCAGGGTCGGATCACAGTACGCAGTATTTT. Translated, it gives CASKAGSDHSTQYF.

The table lists this clonotype with a few counts. The chain uses TRBV24-1 and TRBJ2-1; 10 bases map to TRBD2. The V gene end was trimmed by 2 bases and the J gene end by 7 bases; junction bases not matched to a gene: 7. The germline V gene has CDR1 KGHDR and CDR2 SFDVKD. The length of the CDR3 is 16 residues. CDR3: CATSDSSSGSFNEQFF. The CDR3 bases are TGTGCCACCAGTGATTCTTCTAGCGGGAGTTTTAATGAGCAGTTCTTC.

J is TRBJ2-7 and V is TRBV7-2; 7 bases map to TRBD2. V was pared by 5 bases and J by 0 bases, with 7 bases of the junction left unmatched. The CDR3 sequence is 15 residues long. Germline-derived CDR1 and CDR2 are SGHTA and FQGNSA. This CDR3 is CASSPLGGSSYEQYF. DNA for the CDR3: TGTGCCAGCAGCCCCCTCGGCGGGAGCTCCTACGAGCAGTACTTC.

V and J are TRBV20-1 and TRBJ2-4, with TRBD2 matching over 11 bases. The CDR3 runs to 17 residues. The V segment lost 1 base and the J segment 6 bases; nucleotides outside the gene matches: 11. CDR1 and CDR2 from the germline V gene are DFQATT and SNEGSKA (reference sequence). The CDR3 DNA is TGCAGTGCTAGAGGGTACGCTAGCGGGAGGTCGAGAAACATTCAGTACTTC. It specifies CSARGYASGRSRNIQYF.

This chain joins TRBV7-2 and TRBJ1-2, with TRBD1 as a possible D gene (5 bases). The germline CDR1 and CDR2 sequences are SGHTA and FQGNSA. CDR3 length: 13 amino acids. Trimming shortened V by 5 bases and J by 3 bases, and 10 bases separated the two germline ends. The CDR3, as DNA: TGTGCCAGCAGCCCCCGGGGGTACTATGGCTACACCTTC. This sequence encodes CASSPRGYYGYTF.

The chain links TRBV5-4 to TRBJ1-1; D uncertain. Trimming stripped 6 bases from V and 1 base from J, with 16 bases between. Germline CDR1 is SGHNT and CDR2 is YYREEE (reference sequence). The CDR3 contains 15 residues. The CDR3 loop reads CASNQSGPQNTEAFF. DNA of the CDR3: TGTGCCAGCAACCAATCCGGGCCCCAGAACACTGAAGCTTTCTTT.

This clonotype has only one observation. The rearrangement links TRBV11-3 to TRBJ2-2; 10 bases agree with TRBD2. The CDR3 runs 16 residues. The ends lost 6 bases at V and 6 bases at J; junction bases unmatched: 10. Germline CDR1 and CDR2: SGHNT and YENEEA. This CDR3 reads CASSSTSGRAAGELFF. The CDR3 DNA follows: TGTGCCAGCAGTTCCACCAGCGGGAGGGCGGCCGGGGAGCTGTTTTTT.

The rearrangement joins TRBV12-3 or TRBV12-4 to TRBJ2-5, with 7 bases fitting TRBD1. The J call may be incorrect, as the DNA end agrees better with TRBJ2-7. This CDR3 is built from 12 residues. The CDR3 reads CASSYRGDEQYF. In DNA form, the CDR3 reads TGTGCCAGCAGTTACAGGGGAGACGAGCAGTACTTC.

The chain joins TRBV4-1 to TRBJ1-2, with a tentative D call TRBD1 (6 bases). This CDR3 has 13 amino acids. V was pared by 0 bases and J by 5 bases, with 7 bases between. Germline CDR1 MGHRA, CDR2 YSYEKL. The CDR3 DNA reads TGCGCCAGCAGCCAAGAAGGGGGTTATGGCTACACCTTC. Translated, it gives CASSQEGGYGYTF.

The chain carries TRBV20-1 and TRBJ2-1; 10 bases agree with TRBD2. CDR1 DFQATT and CDR2 SNEGSKA come from the germline V gene (reference sequence). J lost 0 bases, V lost 7 bases, and 9 bases had no gene match. The CDR3 runs 16 residues. In DNA form, the CDR3 reads TGCAGTGTCTTATTGAGCGGGAGGGCCTCCTACAATGAGCAGTTCTTC. This translates into CSVLLSGRASYNEQFF.